Listed here is a single T cell receptor (beta chain). What it binds is not known. The CDR3 runs to 15 residues. The V gene lost 1 base and the J gene lost 2 bases, with 11 bases spanning the gap. Per germline, CDR1 LNHNV and CDR2 YYDKDF (reference sequence). This entry comes from a study of T cells in Graves' hyperthyroidism and ophthalmopathy. The study's findings and limits: Ophthalmopathy was model-predicted a median approximately 6.4 months pre-onset.

RNA transcripts provided the source from which TCR beta CDR3 regions were amplified. A set of HTBI primers served as the primers for a first-round RT-PCR of the TCR CDR3. Via MiXCR, TCRdb re-called the multiplex PCR reads, giving one row per CDR3 protein. In the table there are about 610,000 distinct CDR3 sequences, approximately 15% of which are singletons. Patients having uncontrolled infection, another autoimmune disease, pregnancy or lactation were not included. The diagnoses drew upon clinical symptoms, serum thyroxine and TRAb, thyroid ultrasound and orbital computed tomography. The origin of this receptor is a woman aged 40 to 50 with Graves' ophthalmopathy. Material: blood. This chain links TRBV15 with TRBJ2-5; unclear D gene. CDR3 in DNA: TGTGCCACCAGCAGAGGCGGTAGGGAACAAGAGACCCAGTACTTC. It codes for CATSRGGREQETQYF. The full variable domain, in which reference TRBV15 and TRBJ2-5 provide the parts outside the CDR3, is DAMVIQNPRYQVTQFGKPVTLSCSQTLNHNVMYWYQQKSSQAPKLLFHYYDKDFNNEADTPDNFQSRRPNTSFCFLDIRSPGLGDTAMYLCATSRGGREQETQYFGPGTRLLVL.